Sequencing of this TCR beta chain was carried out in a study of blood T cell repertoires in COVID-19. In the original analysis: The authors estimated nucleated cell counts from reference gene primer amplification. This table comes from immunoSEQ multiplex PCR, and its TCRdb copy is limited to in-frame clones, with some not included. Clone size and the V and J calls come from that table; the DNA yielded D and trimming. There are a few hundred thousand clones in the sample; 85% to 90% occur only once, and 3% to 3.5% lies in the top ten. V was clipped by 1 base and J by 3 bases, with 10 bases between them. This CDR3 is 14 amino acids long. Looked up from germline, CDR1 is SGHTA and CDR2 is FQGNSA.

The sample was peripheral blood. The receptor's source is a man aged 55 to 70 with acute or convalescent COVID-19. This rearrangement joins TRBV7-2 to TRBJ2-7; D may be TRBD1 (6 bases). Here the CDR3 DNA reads TGTGCCAGCAGCTTAGGTCAGGGGATCTACGAGCAGTACTTC. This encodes CASSLGQGIYEQYF.